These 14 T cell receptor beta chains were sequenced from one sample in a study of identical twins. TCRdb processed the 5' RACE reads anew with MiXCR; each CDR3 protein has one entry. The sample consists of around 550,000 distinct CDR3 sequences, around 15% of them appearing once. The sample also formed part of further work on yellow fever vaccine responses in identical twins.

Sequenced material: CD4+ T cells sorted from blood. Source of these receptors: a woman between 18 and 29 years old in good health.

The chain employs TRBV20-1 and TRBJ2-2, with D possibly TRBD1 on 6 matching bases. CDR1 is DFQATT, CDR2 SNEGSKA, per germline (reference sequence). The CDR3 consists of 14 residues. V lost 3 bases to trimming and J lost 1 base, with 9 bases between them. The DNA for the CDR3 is TGCAGTGCTAGCGGGACACTGAACACCGGGGAGCTGTTTTTT. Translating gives CSASGTLNTGELFF.

The CDR3 bases are TGCAGTGCTAACACAGGGAAGGAGACCCAGTACTTC. The encoded protein is CSANTGKETQYF. This rearrangement joins TRBV20-1 to TRBJ2-5; weak D call: TRBD1 (6 bases). Germline CDR1 reads DFQATT; CDR2 reads SNEGSKA (reference sequence). The CDR3 sequence is 12 residues long. V lost 4 bases to trimming and J lost 5 bases, with 11 bases between them.

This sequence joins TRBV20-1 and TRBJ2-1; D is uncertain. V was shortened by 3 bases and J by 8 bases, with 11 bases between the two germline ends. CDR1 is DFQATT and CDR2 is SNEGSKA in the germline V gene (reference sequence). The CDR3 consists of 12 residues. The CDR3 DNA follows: TGCAGTGCTAGGGGTGGGAACCATGAGCAGTTCTTC. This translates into CSARGGNHEQFF.

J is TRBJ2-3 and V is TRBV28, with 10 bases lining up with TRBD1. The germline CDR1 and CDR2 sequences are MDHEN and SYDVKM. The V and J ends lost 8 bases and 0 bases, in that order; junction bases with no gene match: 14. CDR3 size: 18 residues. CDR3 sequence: CASPPGTGEPSSTDTQYF. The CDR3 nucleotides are TGTGCCAGCCCCCCCGGGACAGGGGAGCCGTCTAGCACAGATACGCAGTATTTT.

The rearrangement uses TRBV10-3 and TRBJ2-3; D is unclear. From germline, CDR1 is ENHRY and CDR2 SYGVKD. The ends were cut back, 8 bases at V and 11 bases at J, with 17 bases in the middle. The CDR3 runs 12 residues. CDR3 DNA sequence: TGTGCCATCCAAGGGCTAGGGTCTATGCAGTATTTT. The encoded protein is CAIQGLGSMQYF.

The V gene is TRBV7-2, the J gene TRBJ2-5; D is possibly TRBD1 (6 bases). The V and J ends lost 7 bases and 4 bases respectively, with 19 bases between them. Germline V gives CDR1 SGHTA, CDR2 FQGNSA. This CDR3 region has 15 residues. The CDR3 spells CASNRAAGVGETQYF. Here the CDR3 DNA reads TGTGCCAGCAACCGTGCTGCAGGGGTAGGAGAGACCCAGTACTTC.

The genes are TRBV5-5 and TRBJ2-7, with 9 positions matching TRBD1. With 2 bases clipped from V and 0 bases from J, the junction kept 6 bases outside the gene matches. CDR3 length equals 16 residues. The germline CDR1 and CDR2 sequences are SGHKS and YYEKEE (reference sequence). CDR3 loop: CASSLYPGQGSYEQYV. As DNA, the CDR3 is TGTGCCAGCAGCTTATATCCGGGACAGGGCTCCTACGAGCAGTACGTC.

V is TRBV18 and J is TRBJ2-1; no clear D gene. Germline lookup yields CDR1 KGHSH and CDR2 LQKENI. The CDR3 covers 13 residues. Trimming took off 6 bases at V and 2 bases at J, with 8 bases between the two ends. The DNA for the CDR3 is TGTGCCAGCTCCCCGGAAACCTACAATGAGCAGTTCTTC. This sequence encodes CASSPETYNEQFF.

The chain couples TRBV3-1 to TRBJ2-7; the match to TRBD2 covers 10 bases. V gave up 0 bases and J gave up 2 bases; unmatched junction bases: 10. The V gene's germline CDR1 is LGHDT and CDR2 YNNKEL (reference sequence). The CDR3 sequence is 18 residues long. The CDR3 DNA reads TGTGCCAGCAGCCAAGATCTGCGTATGAGCGGGAGGGCCTACGAGCAGTACTTC. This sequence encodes CASSQDLRMSGRAYEQYF.

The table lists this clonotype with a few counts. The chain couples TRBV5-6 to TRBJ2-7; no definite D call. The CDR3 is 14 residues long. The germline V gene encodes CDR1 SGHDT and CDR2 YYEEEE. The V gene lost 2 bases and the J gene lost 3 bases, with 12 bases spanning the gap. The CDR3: CASSLTGVNYEQYF. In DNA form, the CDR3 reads TGTGCCAGCAGCTTAACTGGGGTAAACTACGAGCAGTACTTC.

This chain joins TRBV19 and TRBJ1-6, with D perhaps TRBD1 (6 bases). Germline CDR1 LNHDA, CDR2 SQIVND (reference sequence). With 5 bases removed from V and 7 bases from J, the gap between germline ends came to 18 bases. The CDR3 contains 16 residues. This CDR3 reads CASSASTGSRNSPLHF. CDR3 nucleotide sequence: TGTGCCAGTAGTGCCTCGACAGGATCTAGGAATTCACCCCTCCACTTT.

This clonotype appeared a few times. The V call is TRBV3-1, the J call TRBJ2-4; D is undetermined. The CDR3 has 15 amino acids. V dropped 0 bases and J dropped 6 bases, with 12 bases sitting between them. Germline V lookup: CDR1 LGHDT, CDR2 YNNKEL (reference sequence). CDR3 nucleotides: TGTGCCAGCAGCCAAGATTGGAGCGTCCGAAACATTCAGTACTTC. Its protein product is CASSQDWSVRNIQYF.

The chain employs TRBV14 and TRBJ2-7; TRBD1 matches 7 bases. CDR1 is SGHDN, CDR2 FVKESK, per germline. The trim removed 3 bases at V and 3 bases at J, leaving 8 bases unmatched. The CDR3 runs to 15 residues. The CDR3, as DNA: TGTGCCAGCAGCCAGGCAGGGGGTAGGGTCTACGAGCAGTACTTC. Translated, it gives CASSQAGGRVYEQYF. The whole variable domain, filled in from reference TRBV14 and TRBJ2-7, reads EAGVTQFPSHSVIEKGQTVTLRCDPISGHDNLYWYRRVMGKEIKFLLHFVKESKQDESGMPNNRFLAERTGGTYSTLKVQPAELEDSGVYFCASSQAGGRVYEQYFGPGTRLTVT.

This CDR3 is CASSPDRVTDTQYF. As DNA, the CDR3 is TGTGCCAGCAGTCCCGACAGGGTAACAGATACGCAGTATTTT. V gene TRBV6-1 combines with J gene TRBJ2-3; 7 bases match TRBD1. Germline CDR1 MNHNS, CDR2 SASEGT. The CDR3 sequence is 14 residues long. The V and J ends lost 5 bases and 3 bases, in that order; junction bases with no gene match: 5.